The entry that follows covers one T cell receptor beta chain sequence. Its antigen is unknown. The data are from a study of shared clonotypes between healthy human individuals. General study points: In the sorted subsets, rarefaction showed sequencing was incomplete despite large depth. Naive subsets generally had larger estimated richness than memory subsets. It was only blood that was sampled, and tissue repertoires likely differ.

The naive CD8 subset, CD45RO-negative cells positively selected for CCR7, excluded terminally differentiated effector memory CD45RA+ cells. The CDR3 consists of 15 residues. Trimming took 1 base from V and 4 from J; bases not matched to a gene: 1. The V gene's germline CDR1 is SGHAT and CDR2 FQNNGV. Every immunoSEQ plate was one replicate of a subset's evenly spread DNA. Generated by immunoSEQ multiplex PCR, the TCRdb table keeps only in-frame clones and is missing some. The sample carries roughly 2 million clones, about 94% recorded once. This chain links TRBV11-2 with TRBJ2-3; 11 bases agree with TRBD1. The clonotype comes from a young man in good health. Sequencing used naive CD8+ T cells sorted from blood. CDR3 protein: CASSLGTGGPDTQYF. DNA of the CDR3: TGTGCCAGCAGCTTAGGGACAGGGGGCCCAGATACGCAGTATTTT.